The 30 T cell receptor beta chains below come from one sample, sequenced in a study of T cell changes during pregnancy in multiple sclerosis. Measured with immunoSEQ multiplex PCR; TCRdb has only the in-frame clones, and not every one. Of about 96,000 clones in the sample, around 92% are singletons; the top ten hold about 2.4%. The sample consisted of peripheral blood, taken in the first trimester of pregnancy. The source of these receptors is a female donor with multiple sclerosis, enrolled in a pregnancy study.

The chain uses TRBV30 and TRBJ2-7; TRBD2 agrees at 8 bases. CDR3 length equals 14 residues. Per the germline V gene, CDR1 is GTSNPN and CDR2 is SVGIG (reference sequence). V shed 5 bases, J shed 0 bases, and the junction held 6 bases outside the gene matches. CDR3 nucleotide sequence: TGTGCCTGGGCCCGGGGGGGAGGCTCCTACGAGCAGTACTTC. Translation: CAWARGGGSYEQYF.

The J gene is TRBJ2-7, the V gene TRBV14; TRBD2 agrees at 9 bases. CDR3 length equals 14 residues. V shed 6 bases, J shed 2 bases, and the junction held 5 bases outside the gene matches. Germline CDR1 reads SGHDN; CDR2 reads FVKESK. CDR3 nucleotides: TGTGCCAGCAGTCCCGGCGGGAGGGCCTACGAGCAGTACTTC. This sequence encodes CASSPGGRAYEQYF.

The genes are TRBV21-1 and TRBJ2-1; the D call in the table, TRBD1, was not verified against the DNA. TRBV21-1 is described as a pseudogene. CDR3 size: 20 residues. The CDR3 spells CASTGGGRAAGGTGYNEQFF. The CDR3 nucleotides read TGTGCCAGCACCGGAGGGGGGAGGGCCGCCGGTGGGACAGGATACAATGAGCAGTTCTTC.

The rearrangement joins TRBV9 to TRBJ2-3; D remains ambiguous. The length of the CDR3 is 14 residues. V lost 0 bases and J 5 bases, leaving 10 bases between the germline ends. Germline values: CDR1 SGDLS, CDR2 YYNGEE. In nucleotides, the CDR3 is TGTGCCAGCAGCGTAGGAGGAGCGTTAGATACGCAGTATTTT. The encoded protein is CASSVGGALDTQYF.

The chain employs TRBV30 and TRBJ1-1, with D unclear. Germline V gene sequence: CDR1 GTSNPN, CDR2 SVGIG (reference sequence). Trimming took off 1 base at V and 1 base at J, with 13 bases between the two ends. This CDR3 has 15 residues. CDR3 nucleotides: TGTGCCTGGAGTGCCTTGGGCGCCGGGAACACTGAAGCTTTCTTT. Its translation is CAWSALGAGNTEAFF.

The table lists this clone with a count of one. This chain uses TRBV7-9 with TRBJ2-5; the match to TRBD1 covers 10 bases. Germline CDR1 SEHNR, CDR2 FQNEAQ (reference sequence). The CDR3 sequence is 15 residues long. V gave up 2 bases and J gave up 4 bases; unmatched junction bases: 4. The CDR3 reads CASSLWDRGGETQYF. The CDR3 DNA reads TGTGCCAGCAGCTTATGGGACAGGGGCGGAGAGACCCAGTACTTC. The complete variable domain, with remaining parts taken from reference TRBV7-9 and TRBJ2-5, reads DTGVSQNPRHKITKRGQNVTFRCDPISEHNRLYWYRQTLGQGPEFLTYFQNEAQLEKSRLLSDRFSAERPKGSFSTLEIQRTEQGDSAMYLCASSLWDRGGETQYFGPGTRLLVL.

This chain links TRBV7-9 with TRBJ2-7; D not resolved. The germline V gene has CDR1 SEHNR and CDR2 FQNEAQ (reference sequence). The CDR3 consists of 13 residues. Trimming took off 6 bases at V and 4 bases at J, with 13 bases between the two ends. This chain's CDR3 is CASRSGSLYEQYF. CDR3 nucleotide sequence: TGTGCCAGCAGGTCCGGTTCCTTGTACGAGCAGTACTTC. The full variable domain, its missing parts supplied by reference TRBV7-9 and TRBJ2-7, is DTGVSQNPRHKITKRGQNVTFRCDPISEHNRLYWYRQTLGQGPEFLTYFQNEAQLEKSRLLSDRFSAERPKGSFSTLEIQRTEQGDSAMYLCASRSGSLYEQYFGPGTRLTVT.

This chain uses TRBV27 with TRBJ2-4; D might be TRBD2 (5 bases). V dropped 6 bases and J dropped 0 bases, with 15 bases sitting between them. The length of the CDR3 is 16 residues. Germline V lookup: CDR1 MNHEY, CDR2 SMNVEV (reference sequence). In DNA form, the CDR3 reads TGTGCCAGCAGCCAAGGGAGAACTTTAGCCAAAAACATTCAGTACTTC. Encoded protein: CASSQGRTLAKNIQYF.

The DNA for the CDR3 is TGTGCCAGCAGCCCTCAGACAGGGAGTGACACCATATATTTT. Amino acids: CASSPQTGSDTIYF. The V and J genes are TRBV7-9 and TRBJ1-3; 7 positions match TRBD1. The germline V gene has CDR1 SEHNR and CDR2 FQNEAQ (reference sequence). This CDR3 comprises 14 residues. V lost 5 bases, J lost 8 bases, and 9 bases stayed unmatched.

This chain joins TRBV19 and TRBJ1-1; D not certain. Per the germline V gene, CDR1 is LNHDA and CDR2 is SQIVND (reference sequence). The V gene lost 1 base and the J gene lost 8 bases, with 5 bases spanning the gap. The CDR3 spans 11 residues. CDR3 sequence: CASSIGREAFF. As DNA, the CDR3 is TGTGCCAGTAGTATAGGCAGGGAAGCTTTCTTT.

J is TRBJ2-7 and V is TRBV11-3, with a tentative D call TRBD2 (6 bases). The germline V gene encodes CDR1 SGHNT and CDR2 YENEEA. The CDR3 is made up of 14 amino acids. V was trimmed by 4 bases and J by 5 bases, leaving 15 bases between them. The CDR3 DNA reads as TGTGCCAGCAGCTCGGGACTGAGGTCAGACGAGCAGTACTTC. Translation gives CASSSGLRSDEQYF.

V and J are TRBV14 and TRBJ2-2, with a possible D match to TRBD2 (6 bases). The CDR3 loop spans 13 amino acids. Trimming took off 4 bases at V and 7 bases at J, with 10 bases between the two ends. CDR1 is SGHDN and CDR2 is FVKESK in the germline V gene. DNA of the CDR3: TGTGCCAGCAGCCCGCGGACTAACGGGGAGCTGTTTTTT. Its protein is CASSPRTNGELFF.

J is TRBJ2-7 and V is TRBV28, with D perhaps TRBD2 (6 bases). V was shortened by 1 base and J by 3 bases, with 16 bases between the two germline ends. The CDR3 has 16 amino acids. The germline V gene encodes CDR1 MDHEN and CDR2 SYDVKM. CDR3 sequence reads: CASSLFGGPEDYEQYF. In nucleotides, the CDR3 is TGTGCCAGCAGTTTATTTGGAGGGCCCGAAGACTACGAGCAGTACTTC.

The J gene is TRBJ2-2, the V gene TRBV6-1; 9 bases are a match to TRBD2. Per the germline V gene, CDR1 is MNHNS and CDR2 is SASEGT. The CDR3 extends over 15 amino acids. The junction had 9 bases not matched to a gene; V was cut back by 4 bases and J by 9 bases. DNA of the CDR3: TGTGCCAGCAGTGCGTTACCAGGGACTAGCAGGGAGCTGTTTTTT. Amino acids: CASSALPGTSRELFF.

This clone was observed once. The chain uses TRBV5-1 and TRBJ2-1; 7 bases agree with TRBD2. CDR1 SGHRS and CDR2 YFSETQ come from the germline V gene. V was clipped by 4 bases and J by 1 base; unmatched bases: 2. This CDR3 has 14 amino acids. CDR3 amino acids: CASSPGGSYNEQFF. In DNA form, the CDR3 reads TGCGCCAGCAGCCCCGGGGGGTCCTACAATGAGCAGTTCTTC.

The CDR3 loop is CATSRDHGTSGSVTGELFF. CDR3 nucleotide sequence: TGTGCCACCAGCAGAGATCACGGGACTAGCGGGAGTGTCACCGGGGAGCTGTTTTTT. The genes are TRBV15 and TRBJ2-2; 14 nucleotides line up with TRBD2. J gave up 4 bases and V 0 bases, and 7 bases lay outside the gene matches. The CDR3 is made up of 19 amino acids. Germline V CDR1 and CDR2: LNHNV, YYDKDF (reference sequence).

V is TRBV19 and J is TRBJ2-1, with 7 positions matching TRBD1. CDR1 and CDR2 from the germline V gene are LNHDA and SQIVND (reference sequence). The CDR3 extends over 20 amino acids. Germline trimming cut 7 bases from V and 0 bases from J; bases unmatched to any gene: 21. The CDR3 here is CASTRTGWRRGANSYNEQFF. The CDR3 nucleotides read TGTGCCAGTACCCGGACAGGTTGGAGAAGGGGCGCCAACTCCTACAATGAGCAGTTCTTC. The full variable domain, in which reference TRBV19 and TRBJ2-1 provide the parts outside the CDR3, is DGGITQSPKYLFRKEGQNVTLSCEQNLNHDAMYWYRQDPGQGLRLIYYSQIVNDFQKGDIAEGYSVSREKKESFPLTVTSAQKNPTAFYLCASTRTGWRRGANSYNEQFFGPGTRLTVL.

The CDR3, as DNA: TGTGCCACCAGCAGAGATCGGGGTGACTATGGCTACACCTTC. Encoded protein: CATSRDRGDYGYTF. The V call is TRBV15, the J call TRBJ1-2; D gene uncertain. There are 14 residues in the CDR3. CDR1 and CDR2 from the germline V gene are LNHNV and YYDKDF (reference sequence). Between the trimmed V and J ends, which lost 0 bases and 3 bases, there was a span of 8 bases.

J is TRBJ2-3 and V is TRBV6-1; D might be TRBD2 (5 bases). Trimming shortened V by 7 bases and J by 1 base, and 9 bases separated the two germline ends. Germline V gene data show CDR1 as MNHNS and CDR2 as SASEGT. The length of the CDR3 is 13 residues. Here the CDR3 reads CASMARGTDTQYF. DNA for the CDR3: TGTGCCAGCATGGCGCGGGGCACAGATACGCAGTATTTT.

This chain links TRBV27 with TRBJ2-7; D ambiguous. This CDR3 is built from 13 residues. Germline CDR1 MNHEY, CDR2 SMNVEV (reference sequence). V was clipped by 4 bases and J by 1 base, with 8 bases between them. In DNA form, the CDR3 reads TGTGCCAGCAGTTATATAGTATCCTACGAGCAGTACTTC. Translation gives CASSYIVSYEQYF.

The chain carries TRBV4-1 and TRBJ2-7, with 8 bases identical to TRBD1. The J segment lost 5 bases and the V segment lost 5 bases, leaving 8 bases of the junction unmatched. There are 14 residues in the CDR3. The V gene's germline CDR1 is MGHRA and CDR2 YSYEKL. This chain's CDR3 is CASSATGGRDEQYF. The CDR3 region has the DNA TGCGCCAGCAGCGCCACAGGGGGTCGAGACGAGCAGTACTTC.

V and J are TRBV5-4 and TRBJ2-3, with D possibly matching TRBD2 (6 bases). This CDR3 region has 13 residues. Per germline, CDR1 SGHNT and CDR2 YYREEE (reference sequence). Trimming took off 1 base at V and 5 bases at J, with 8 bases between the two ends. CDR3 DNA sequence: TGTGCCAGCAGCTTGTGGGGGGAAGATACGCAGTATTTT. This encodes CASSLWGEDTQYF.

This rearrangement joins TRBV27 to TRBJ2-3; TRBD1 is a possible D gene (5 bases). V was shortened by 3 bases and J by 1 base, with 17 bases between the two germline ends. Germline-derived CDR1 and CDR2 are MNHEY and SMNVEV (reference sequence). This CDR3 contains 17 residues. The CDR3 DNA is TGTGCCAGCAGTTTGCTCGGACCAGGGTCGCGCACAGATACGCAGTATTTT. It specifies CASSLLGPGSRTDTQYF.

The sample holds one count of this clone. The rearrangement links TRBV19 to TRBJ2-3; TRBD1 matches 7 bases. The germline V gene encodes CDR1 LNHDA and CDR2 SQIVND (reference sequence). This CDR3 has 15 amino acids. V was pared by 0 bases and J by 4 bases, with 4 bases of the junction left unmatched. CDR3 sequence: CASSIEGQGADTQYF. In DNA form, the CDR3 reads TGTGCCAGTAGTATAGAAGGGCAGGGGGCAGATACGCAGTATTTT.

The chain combines TRBV19 with TRBJ2-6; 7 bases agree with TRBD1. This CDR3 is 16 amino acids long. The ends lost 6 bases at V and 0 bases at J; junction bases unmatched: 5. The germline V gene has CDR1 LNHDA and CDR2 SQIVND (reference sequence). The CDR3 is CASSRDSSSGANVLTF. The DNA of the CDR3 is TGTGCCAGTAGCCGGGACAGTTCCTCTGGGGCCAACGTCCTGACTTTC.

The rearrangement joins TRBV7-2 to TRBJ2-7, with D perhaps TRBD1 (6 bases). In germline, CDR1 is SGHTA, CDR2 FQGNSA. The length of the CDR3 is 15 residues. Trimming took off 1 base at V and 2 bases at J, with 12 bases between the two ends. The CDR3 loop reads CASSLGGQGAYEQYF. As DNA, the CDR3 is TGTGCCAGCAGCTTAGGGGGACAAGGAGCCTACGAGCAGTACTTC.

This clone was detected once. This chain joins TRBV9 and TRBJ2-5; 7 bases map to TRBD2. J was trimmed by 5 bases and V by 4 bases; bases with no gene match: 11. Germline-derived CDR1 and CDR2 are SGDLS and YYNGEE. The CDR3 is 15 residues long. Here the CDR3 DNA reads TGTGCCAGCAGCCCAACTAGCGACTCCAGGGAGACCCAGTACTTC. Protein sequence: CASSPTSDSRETQYF.

The V and J genes are TRBV28 and TRBJ2-7; 7 bases line up with TRBD1. The germline V gene has CDR1 MDHEN and CDR2 SYDVKM. This CDR3 has 14 amino acids. The junction had 4 bases not matched to a gene; V was cut back by 3 bases and J by 2 bases. The CDR3, as DNA: TGTGCCAGCAGTTTGCAGGGGGTTCCCTACGAGCAGTACTTC. It specifies CASSLQGVPYEQYF.

The chain has TRBV6-8 and TRBJ1-5; a possible D gene is TRBD1 (6 bases). The CDR3 runs 18 residues. Germline CDR1 and CDR2: MNHGY and SAAAGT. Trimming cost V 10 bases and J 0 bases, with 25 bases left between them. For the CDR3, the DNA is TGTGCCAAGCAGGGCGGACAGCAACCTTTTTATAGCAATCAGCCCCAGCATTTT. Protein sequence: CAKQGGQQPFYSNQPQHF.

The rearrangement uses TRBV14 and TRBJ2-7; D not resolved. The CDR3 runs 10 residues. CDR1 is SGHDN and CDR2 is FVKESK in the germline V gene. Trimming left V 5 bases short and J 9 bases short, with 8 bases between. This CDR3 is CASSSRSQYF. The CDR3 nucleotides are TGTGCCAGCAGCTCCCGGTCGCAGTACTTC.